Here is one TCR beta chain with its context. Its antigen is not known. This sample is part of a study of OX40 agonist ivuxolimab in advanced cancers. Study-wide points: Expanded peripheral T cells had an undetermined antigen specificity.

The table came from immunoSEQ multiplex PCR; TCRdb's copy has only in-frame clones and leaves some out. The repertoire holds about 83,000 clones, about 81% seen once, with roughly 7.3% in the top ten. The CDR3 length is 14 residues. CDR1 and CDR2 from the germline V gene are SGHVS and FQNEAQ. V dropped 5 bases and J dropped 4; count of bases not matched to a gene: 5. The sequence was collected from an adult with an advanced solid tumor such as melanoma, head and neck, liver or kidney cancer. The chain employs TRBV7-8 and TRBJ1-1, with 9 bases aligning to TRBD1. Sample: CD4+ or CD8+ T cells sorted from blood, taken in a trial of the OX40 agonist ivuxolimab. The DNA of the CDR3 is TGTGCCAGCAGCGGACAGGGGACTAGCACTGAAGCTTTCTTT. Translating gives CASSGQGTSTEAFF.